This paragraph covers one T cell receptor (beta chain) sequence. Its antigen remains unidentified. The authors reverse transcribed roughly 0.5 to 1 ug RNA with random hexamers. TCRdb re-derived calls from the immunoSEQ multiplex PCR reads in MiXCR, one entry per CDR3 protein. The sample yields more than 80,000 distinct CDR3 sequences, approximately 95% seen once. This sample was taken from a study of CD8 T cells in Susac syndrome. Study results and caveats: In TEMRA cells and active patients, CD8+ clonal expansion in Susac reached its peak.

CDR3 length equals 17 residues. The V gene end was trimmed by 4 bases and the J gene end by 6 bases; junction bases not matched to a gene: 8. In germline, CDR1 is MNHEY, CDR2 SVGAGI. The sequenced material came from CD8+ T cells from PBMCs. The chain carries TRBV6-5 and TRBJ2-2; TRBD2 matches 13 bases. The receptor was derived from a human donor with Susac syndrome. CDR3: CASSSPRLAGGSGELFF. CDR3 nucleotide sequence: TGTGCCAGCAGTTCCCCCCGACTAGCGGGGGGTTCCGGGGAGCTGTTTTTT.